This T cell receptor (beta chain) was captured in a study of cytomegalovirus exposure and HLA in healthy donors. In the study overall: Earlier, 110 million or so unique TCR beta sequences were recovered from 200 million or so T cells by an analysis. Whole-study results and caveats: Among TCR beta chains of equal frequency, HLA-associated ones were more clonally expanded in a later analysis. Most TCR sequences were rare, but some public TCRs occurred in many donors. It was likely that a cluster of highly shared sequence variants was a sequencing artifact.

A note on this clone: Its target is not known.

PCR amplification relied on 60 Vbeta primers (plus 13 Jbeta primers). The method was immunoSEQ multiplex PCR; TCRdb's version includes in-frame clones alone and lacks a portion of them. The table includes around 140,000 clones, around 73% detected once. The receptor comes from a female donor in good health and CMV-seronegative. The sequencing sample was made of PBMCs.

The CDR3 bases are TGTGCCAGTAGCGACAGGGCGGATGGCTACACCTTC. Protein: CASSDRADGYTF. This chain joins TRBV19 and TRBJ1-2; 7 bases align to TRBD1. The J segment lost 6 bases and the V segment lost 6 bases, leaving 4 bases of the junction unmatched. The CDR3 length is 12 residues. CDR1 is LNHDA and CDR2 is SQIVND in the germline V gene (reference sequence).